This T cell receptor (beta chain) was captured in a study of neurological immune-mediated disorders. Trimming took 0 bases from V and 4 from J, leaving 6 bases between them. Germline CDR1 and CDR2: KGHSH and LQKENI. This CDR3 has 14 residues. This clonotype rates as medium-sized. TCRdb passed the 5' RACE reads through MiXCR, listing each CDR3 protein once. The data contain 3,000 to 4,000 distinct CDR3 sequences, around a third of them singletons. The sample comprised CD8+ T cells from blood. This clonotype was obtained from a man aged 50-59 years with HTLV-1-associated myelopathy (HAM/TSP). The rearrangement uses TRBV18 and TRBJ2-2; D call uncertain. The CDR3 region is CASSPPRSTGELFF. The CDR3 coding sequence is TGTGCCAGCTCACCACCCCGGAGCACCGGGGAGCTGTTTTTT. Together with reference TRBV18 and TRBJ2-2, the CDR3 gives the full variable domain: NAGVMQNPRHLVRRRGQEARLRCSPMKGHSHVYWYRQLPEEGLKFMVYLQKENIIDESGMPKERFSAEFPKEGPSILRIQQVVRGDSAAYFCASSPPRSTGELFFGEGSRLTVL.